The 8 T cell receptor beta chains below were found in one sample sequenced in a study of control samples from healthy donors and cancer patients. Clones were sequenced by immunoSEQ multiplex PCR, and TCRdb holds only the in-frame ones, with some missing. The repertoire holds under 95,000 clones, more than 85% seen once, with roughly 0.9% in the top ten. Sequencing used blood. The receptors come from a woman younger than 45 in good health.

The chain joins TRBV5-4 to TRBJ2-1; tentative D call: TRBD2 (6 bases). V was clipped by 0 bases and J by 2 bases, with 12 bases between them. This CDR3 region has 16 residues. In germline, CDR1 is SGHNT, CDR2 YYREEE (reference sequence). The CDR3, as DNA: TGTGCCAGCAGCTTGGGAGGAGGGGAAACCTACAATGAGCAGTTCTTC. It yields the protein CASSLGGGETYNEQFF.

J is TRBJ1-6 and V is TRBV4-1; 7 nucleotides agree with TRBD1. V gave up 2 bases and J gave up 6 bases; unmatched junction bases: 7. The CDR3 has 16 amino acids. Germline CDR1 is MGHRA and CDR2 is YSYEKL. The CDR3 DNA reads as TGCGCCAGCAGCCAACCGAGGGACAGCCCTAATTCACCCCTCCACTTT. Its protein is CASSQPRDSPNSPLHF.

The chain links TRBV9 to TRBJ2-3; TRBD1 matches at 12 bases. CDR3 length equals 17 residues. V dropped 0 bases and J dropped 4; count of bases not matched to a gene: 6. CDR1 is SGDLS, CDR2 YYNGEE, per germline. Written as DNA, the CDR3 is TGTGCCAGCAGCGTAGAAGGGGGACAGGGGGCCTCAGATACGCAGTATTTT. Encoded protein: CASSVEGGQGASDTQYF.

The CDR3 is CASSPSSSTDTQYF. In DNA, the CDR3 is TGCGCCAGCAGCCCCTCTTCCAGCACAGATACGCAGTATTTT. This chain links TRBV5-1 with TRBJ2-3; D remains unclear. This CDR3 contains 14 residues. Trimming took 4 bases from V and 0 from J, leaving 9 bases between them. Germline CDR1 is SGHRS and CDR2 is YFSETQ.

CDR3 protein: CASGVLAPDTQYF. For the CDR3, the DNA is TGTGCCAGCGGAGTCCTAGCCCCCGATACGCAGTATTTT. V gene TRBV6-6 combines with J gene TRBJ2-3, with D possibly TRBD2 on 5 matching bases. The CDR3 runs to 13 residues. V was clipped by 8 bases and J by 6 bases, with 15 bases between them. Germline CDR1 and CDR2: MNHNY and SVGAGI (reference sequence).

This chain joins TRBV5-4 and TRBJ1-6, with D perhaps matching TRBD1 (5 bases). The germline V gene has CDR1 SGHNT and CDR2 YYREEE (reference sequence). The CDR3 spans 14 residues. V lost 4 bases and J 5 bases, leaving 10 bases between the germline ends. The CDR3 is CASSVGGDNSPLHF. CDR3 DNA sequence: TGTGCCAGCAGCGTGGGGGGGGATAATTCACCCCTCCACTTT.

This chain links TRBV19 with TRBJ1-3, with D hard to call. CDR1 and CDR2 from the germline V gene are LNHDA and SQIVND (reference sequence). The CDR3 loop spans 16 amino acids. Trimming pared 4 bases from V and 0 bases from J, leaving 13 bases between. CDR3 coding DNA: TGTGCCAGTAGTAGTGAGATCCACCTCTCTGGAAACACCATATATTTT. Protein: CASSSEIHLSGNTIYF.

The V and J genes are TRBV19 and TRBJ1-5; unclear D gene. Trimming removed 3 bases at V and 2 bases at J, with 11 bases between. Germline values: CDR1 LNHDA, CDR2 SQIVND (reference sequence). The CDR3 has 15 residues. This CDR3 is CASSIGAVGNQPQHF. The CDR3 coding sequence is TGTGCCAGTAGTATCGGCGCGGTTGGCAATCAGCCCCAGCATTTT.